This passage covers 6 T cell receptor beta chains from one sample sequenced in a study of neurological immune-mediated disorders. TCRdb reanalysed the 5' RACE reads using MiXCR and keeps one entry per CDR3 protein. In the table there are some 24,000 distinct CDR3 sequences, 6.7% of which are singletons. Sequenced sample: PBMCs. The receptors were gathered from a middle-aged woman in good health.

This clonotype was seen ten or more times. The rearrangement links TRBV9 to TRBJ1-1; D is ambiguous. The V gene's germline CDR1 is SGDLS and CDR2 YYNGEE. The CDR3 has 13 amino acids. Trimming removed 2 bases from V and 0 bases from J, with 5 bases in between. This CDR3 is CASSVWMNTEAFF. CDR3 DNA sequence: TGTGCCAGCAGCGTGTGGATGAACACTGAAGCTTTCTTT. Variable domain in full (rest from reference TRBV9 and TRBJ1-1): DSGVTQTPKHLITATGQRVTLRCSPRSGDLSVYWYQQSLDQGLQFLIQYYNGEERAKGNILERFSAQQFPDLHSELNLSSLELGDSALYFCASSVWMNTEAFFGQGTRLTVV.

This clonotype came up many times. This rearrangement joins TRBV11-1 to TRBJ1-1; a weak D match, TRBD1 (5 bases). V lost 5 bases to trimming and J lost 12 bases, with 22 bases between them. In germline, CDR1 is SGHAT, CDR2 FQDESV (reference sequence). The CDR3 runs to 14 residues. The DNA for the CDR3 is TGTGCCAGCAGCCGTACCGGGAACAGGCTGAATTCTTTCTTT. Encoded protein: CASSRTGNRLNSFF.

This clonotype occurred many times. This chain joins TRBV10-3 and TRBJ2-1; D could derive from TRBD1 or TRBD2 (6 bases each). This CDR3 contains 16 residues. From germline, CDR1 is ENHRY and CDR2 SYGVKD. The V and J ends lost 3 bases and 5 bases respectively, with 17 bases between them. The CDR3 region is CAISDLGGGVNNEQFF. As DNA, the CDR3 is TGTGCCATCAGTGACCTAGGGGGAGGCGTAAACAATGAGCAGTTCTTC.

This clonotype was seen many times. CDR3 region: CASSLAPANVEQFF. In DNA, the CDR3 is TGTGCCAGCAGCTTAGCCCCCGCTAACGTTGAGCAGTTCTTC. V and J are TRBV7-2 and TRBJ2-1; D is undetermined. Germline V gene lookup returns CDR1 SGHTA and CDR2 FQGNSA. V lost 0 bases, J lost 9 bases, and 12 bases lay in between. The CDR3 runs 14 residues.

This clonotype was seen at least ten times. The chain has TRBV28 and TRBJ2-1; 8 bases map to TRBD2. V lost 5 bases to trimming and J lost 5 bases; unmatched junction nucleotides: 11. The CDR3 covers 16 residues. CDR1 and CDR2 (germline): MDHEN, SYDVKM. CDR3 amino acids: CASSRAGTRQNNEQFF. CDR3 sequence (DNA): TGTGCCAGCAGTCGTGCCGGGACTAGGCAGAACAATGAGCAGTTCTTC.

This clonotype was found many times. The chain couples TRBV5-1 to TRBJ2-3; 10 bases agree with TRBD1. CDR1 SGHRS and CDR2 YFSETQ come from the germline V gene. There are 15 residues in the CDR3. After removal of 3 bases from V and 3 bases from J, the junction contained 4 bases not matched to a gene. This chain's CDR3 is CASSSRTGGTDTQYF. The CDR3 DNA reads as TGCGCCAGCAGCTCCAGGACAGGGGGTACAGATACGCAGTATTTT.